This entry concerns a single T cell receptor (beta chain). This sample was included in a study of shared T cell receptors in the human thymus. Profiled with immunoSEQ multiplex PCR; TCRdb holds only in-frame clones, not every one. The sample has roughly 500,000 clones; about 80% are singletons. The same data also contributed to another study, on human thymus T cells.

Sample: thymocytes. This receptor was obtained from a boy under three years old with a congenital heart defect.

CDR3 region: CASSQDSLWTGPYGYTF. The DNA of the CDR3 is TGCGCCAGCAGCCAAGACAGTTTGTGGACAGGGCCCTATGGCTACACCTTC. This rearrangement joins TRBV4-3 to TRBJ1-2; the match to TRBD1 covers 8 bases. CDR3 length: 17 residues. Unmatched junction bases numbered 10, after V lost 0 bases and J lost 4 bases. Germline V gene data show CDR1 as LGHNA and CDR2 as YSLEER.